These 27 T cell receptor beta chains were all obtained from the same sample, sequenced in a study of cytomegalovirus exposure and HLA in healthy donors. The PCR was carried out with 60 Vbeta primers and 13 Jbeta primers. Only in-frame clones appear in the TCRdb table, and some are missing; sequencing was by immunoSEQ multiplex PCR. The sample consists of some 110,000 clones, 78% of them appearing once. Material for sequencing was PBMCs. The receptors derive from a man in his forties or fifties in good health and CMV-seronegative.

V gene TRBV11-2 combines with J gene TRBJ2-1, with 7 bases matching TRBD1. Germline V gene data show CDR1 as SGHAT and CDR2 as FQNNGV. The CDR3 consists of 15 residues. The trim removed 6 bases at V and 5 bases at J, leaving 10 bases unmatched. The CDR3 region is CASRRPGQRDNEQFF. For the CDR3, the DNA is TGTGCCAGCAGACGACCGGGACAGCGCGACAATGAGCAGTTCTTC.

The chain employs TRBV7-9 and TRBJ1-2, with 7 positions matching TRBD1. CDR3 length: 15 residues. Germline V gene lookup returns CDR1 SEHNR and CDR2 FQNEAQ (reference sequence). Unmatched junction bases numbered 11, after V lost 5 bases and J lost 5 bases. For the CDR3, the DNA is TGTGCCAGCAGCAAAGTAGGACAGGCCTTTTATGGCTACACCTTC. Residues: CASSKVGQAFYGYTF.

The chain has TRBV6-5 and TRBJ2-7; D might be TRBD1 (6 bases). Germline-derived CDR1 and CDR2 are MNHEY and SVGAGI. V was trimmed by 5 bases and J by 0 bases, leaving 14 bases between them. The CDR3 has 15 amino acids. This CDR3 is CASSTPTGSSYEQYF. In DNA, the CDR3 is TGTGCCAGCAGTACCCCGACAGGAAGCTCCTACGAGCAGTACTTC.

The J gene is TRBJ1-2, the V gene TRBV19, with D uncertain. The CDR3 is made up of 13 amino acids. The germline V gene has CDR1 LNHDA and CDR2 SQIVND (reference sequence). Trimming took 2 bases from V and 5 from J, leaving 9 bases between them. CDR3 nucleotide sequence: TGTGCCAGTAGTATAATGCTAGATTATGGCTACACCTTC. Translating it yields CASSIMLDYGYTF.

The V call is TRBV7-2, the J call TRBJ1-6; the D gene is possibly TRBD1 (6 bases). This CDR3 has 16 residues. V was clipped by 2 bases and J by 9 bases, with 17 bases between them. Germline CDR1 reads SGHTA; CDR2 reads FQGNSA. CDR3 sequence reads: CASSLLPAGGSSPLHF. DNA of the CDR3: TGTGCCAGCAGCTTACTCCCGGCTGGGGGCAGTTCACCCCTCCACTTT.

The chain couples TRBV28 to TRBJ2-2; 12 bases fit TRBD1. There are 20 residues in the CDR3. CDR1 is MDHEN, CDR2 SYDVKM, per germline. V shed 6 bases, J shed 4 bases, and the junction held 18 bases outside the gene matches. The DNA of the CDR3 is TGTGCCAGCAGCGATTTTCCGGGACAGGGGGCAATAATGATCACCGGGGAGCTGTTTTTT. The encoded protein is CASSDFPGQGAIMITGELFF.

The rearrangement links TRBV25-1 to TRBJ2-7; D is possibly TRBD1 (6 bases). Trimming left V 7 bases short and J 3 bases short, with 16 bases between. CDR1 is MGHDK and CDR2 is SYGVNS in the germline V gene. This CDR3 comprises 14 residues. This chain's CDR3 is CASITGSFSYEQYF. The DNA of the CDR3 is TGTGCCAGCATCACAGGGTCCTTCAGCTACGAGCAGTACTTC.

The V gene is TRBV7-9, the J gene TRBJ1-2; D not resolved. CDR3 length: 11 residues. Trimming took off 2 bases at V and 7 bases at J, with 5 bases between the two ends. CDR1 is SEHNR and CDR2 is FQNEAQ in the germline V gene (reference sequence). CDR3: CASSLRSGYTF. The DNA of the CDR3 is TGTGCCAGCAGCTTAAGGAGTGGCTACACCTTC.

The chain links TRBV6-5 to TRBJ2-5, with 8 bases aligning to TRBD2. Trimming cost V 0 bases and J 5 bases; bases outside gene matches: 5. CDR3 length equals 15 residues. From germline, CDR1 is MNHEY and CDR2 SVGAGI. CDR3 residues: CASSYSRAGDETQYF. The CDR3 DNA reads TGTGCCAGCAGTTACTCTAGAGCGGGGGACGAGACCCAGTACTTC.

The gene calls are TRBV28 and TRBJ2-1, with a possible D match to TRBD1 (5 bases). CDR1 is MDHEN, CDR2 SYDVKM, per germline. The CDR3 is 15 amino acids. V dropped 5 bases and J dropped 5 bases, with 16 bases sitting between them. The CDR3 reads CASSPTVRANNEQFF. DNA for the CDR3: TGTGCCAGCAGTCCTACTGTCAGGGCAAACAATGAGCAGTTCTTC.

The chain links TRBV9 to TRBJ1-1; D is unclear. Trimming left V 4 bases short and J 1 base short, with 17 bases between. The CDR3 has 16 amino acids. Germline-derived CDR1 and CDR2 are SGDLS and YYNGEE. CDR3 DNA: TGTGCCAGCAGCTCTCGAGCGAGCCTAGGGAACACTGAAGCTTTCTTT. Translated: CASSSRASLGNTEAFF.

The V call is TRBV6-5, the J call TRBJ1-2; 9 bases are a match to TRBD1. Trimming cost V 6 bases and J 4 bases; bases outside gene matches: 3. Germline values: CDR1 MNHEY, CDR2 SVGAGI. The CDR3 consists of 13 residues. The CDR3 sequence: CASRKTGGYGYTF. Here the CDR3 DNA reads TGTGCCAGCAGAAAGACAGGGGGCTATGGCTACACCTTC.

The genes are TRBV9 and TRBJ2-2, with D perhaps TRBD1 (6 bases). Germline V gives CDR1 SGDLS, CDR2 YYNGEE. Deletions cut 3 bases from V and 5 bases from J, with 14 bases between. There are 15 residues in the CDR3. The CDR3 reads CASSAYRVLTGELFF. CDR3 bases: TGTGCCAGCAGCGCCTACAGGGTTTTAACCGGGGAGCTGTTTTTT. The full variable domain, completed using reference TRBV9 and TRBJ2-2, is DSGVTQTPKHLITATGQRVTLRCSPRSGDLSVYWYQQSLDQGLQFLIQYYNGEERAKGNILERFSAQQFPDLHSELNLSSLELGDSALYFCASSAYRVLTGELFFGEGSRLTVL.

This chain joins TRBV20-1 and TRBJ2-1; 10 bases align to TRBD2. Trimming cost V 5 bases and J 12 bases; bases outside gene matches: 1. Germline CDR1 and CDR2: DFQATT and SNEGSKA (reference sequence). This CDR3 spans 10 amino acids. CDR3 DNA sequence: TGCAGTGCTCCTAGCGGGAGGCAGTTCTTC. Its protein is CSAPSGRQFF.

The count of this clone is one. This chain links TRBV28 with TRBJ1-1; D not resolved. The germline CDR1 and CDR2 sequences are MDHEN and SYDVKM. V was shortened by 3 bases and J by 0 bases, with 8 bases between the two germline ends. The CDR3 spans 14 residues. The CDR3 sequence is CASSLTTMNTEAFF. The CDR3 DNA reads as TGTGCCAGCAGTTTGACAACCATGAACACTGAAGCTTTCTTT.

A few counts support this clone. The chain uses TRBV21-1 and TRBJ2-7; the listed D gene, TRBD1, was not tested against the DNA. TRBV21-1 is described as a pseudogene. The length of the CDR3 is 16 residues. CDR3 bases: TGTGCCAGCAGCAAAAGGCTCCGGGACAGATCCTACGAGCAGTACTTC. Its translation is CASSKRLRDRSYEQYF.

The rearrangement joins TRBV5-1 to TRBJ1-1; 8 bases are shared with TRBD1. J gave up 7 bases and V 4 bases, and 9 bases lay outside the gene matches. The CDR3 length is 14 residues. Germline V gene lookup returns CDR1 SGHRS and CDR2 YFSETQ. The CDR3 DNA sequence: TGCGCCAGCAGCGGAACAGGGGGATGGAGTGAAGCTTTCTTT. This encodes CASSGTGGWSEAFF.

This rearrangement joins TRBV4-3 to TRBJ2-2; the D gene is possibly TRBD1 (5 bases). CDR3 length equals 16 residues. V was clipped by 0 bases and J by 4 bases, with 12 bases between them. The germline CDR1 and CDR2 sequences are LGHNA and YSLEER. The DNA of the CDR3 is TGCGCCAGCAGCCAAGAAAGGGGCGTTAGCACCGGGGAGCTGTTTTTT. Translation: CASSQERGVSTGELFF.

The V and J genes are TRBV27 and TRBJ2-1; possibly TRBD2 for D (5 bases). This CDR3 comprises 15 residues. Germline assignment: CDR1 MNHEY and CDR2 SMNVEV (reference sequence). Deletions cut 5 bases from V and 4 bases from J, with 15 bases between. CDR3 in amino acids: CASSEWERGYNEQFF. The CDR3 region has the DNA TGTGCCAGCAGTGAGTGGGAGCGAGGGTACAATGAGCAGTTCTTC.

The J gene is TRBJ2-5, the V gene TRBV7-2; D may be TRBD1 (6 bases). CDR1 SGHTA and CDR2 FQGNSA come from the germline V gene. The CDR3 sequence is 15 residues long. V gave up 5 bases and J gave up 5 bases, with 18 bases separating them. CDR3 DNA sequence: TGTGCCAGCAGCCTCTTCGGCAGGGGAGAGGAGACCCAGTACTTC. Translating it yields CASSLFGRGEETQYF. Drawing the rest from reference TRBV7-2 and TRBJ2-5, the complete variable domain is GAGVSQSPSNKVTEKGKDVELRCDPISGHTALYWYRQSLGQGLEFLIYFQGNSAPDKSGLPSDRFSAERTGGSVSTLTIQRTQQEDSAVYLCASSLFGRGEETQYFGPGTRLLVL.

The V and J genes are TRBV28 and TRBJ1-2, with 7 bases that match TRBD1. The trim removed 3 bases at V and 8 bases at J, leaving 12 bases unmatched. This CDR3 contains 15 residues. CDR1 and CDR2 (germline): MDHEN, SYDVKM. The chain's CDR3 is CASSFGDRDFLGYTF. CDR3 coding DNA: TGTGCCAGCAGTTTTGGTGACAGGGACTTTTTGGGCTACACCTTC.

This clone was recorded once. The chain recombines TRBV7-3 with TRBJ1-6; 8 bases fit TRBD1. Germline assignment: CDR1 SGHTA and CDR2 FQGTGA. This CDR3 has 15 residues. Unmatched junction bases numbered 5, after V lost 1 base and J lost 9 bases. The CDR3 DNA reads as TGTGCCAGCAGCTTAAGTGGGCAGGGGGCTTCACCCCTCCACTTT. This codes for CASSLSGQGASPLHF. Full variable domain (missing parts from reference TRBV7-3 and TRBJ1-6): GAGVSQTPSNKVTEKGKYVELRCDPISGHTALYWYRQSLGQGPEFLIYFQGTGAADDSGLPNDRFFAVRPEGSVSTLKIQRTERGDSAVYLCASSLSGQGASPLHFGNGTRLTVT.

The chain carries TRBV4-1 and TRBJ2-1; 9 bases match TRBD1. In germline, CDR1 is MGHRA, CDR2 YSYEKL. The CDR3 runs to 12 residues. The V and J ends lost 3 bases and 14 bases, in that order; junction bases with no gene match: 5. CDR3 in DNA: TGCGCCAGCAGCCACGGTAGGACAGGGGAGTTCTTC. It encodes CASSHGRTGEFF.

J is TRBJ1-5 and V is TRBV18; D is undetermined. Between the trimmed V and J ends, which lost 3 bases and 6 bases, there was a span of 9 bases. Germline CDR1 and CDR2: KGHSH and LQKENI. The CDR3 is 13 residues long. The CDR3 sequence is CASSPESGQPQHF. The DNA for the CDR3 is TGTGCCAGCTCACCGGAGAGCGGTCAGCCCCAGCATTTT.

The chain joins TRBV6-5 to TRBJ2-1; 10 nucleotides agree with TRBD2. The J segment lost 4 bases and the V segment lost 7 bases, leaving 4 bases of the junction unmatched. This CDR3 has 14 amino acids. Germline-derived CDR1 and CDR2 are MNHEY and SVGAGI. Here the CDR3 reads CASTTSGTYNEQFF. CDR3 DNA: TGTGCCAGCACCACTAGCGGGACATACAATGAGCAGTTCTTC.

The V gene is TRBV5-1, the J gene TRBJ1-1; D is ambiguous. V lost 4 bases and J 6 bases, leaving 16 bases between the germline ends. The germline V gene encodes CDR1 SGHRS and CDR2 YFSETQ. The CDR3 is 14 residues long. The CDR3 loop reads CASSGSGTAPEAFF. The CDR3 DNA reads as TGCGCCAGCAGCGGTTCCGGAACAGCTCCTGAAGCTTTCTTT.

This clone has only a few counts. The J gene is TRBJ2-5, the V gene TRBV6-5; TRBD2 matches at 7 bases. V lost 7 bases, J lost 3 bases, and 8 bases stayed unmatched. The CDR3 totals 14 residues. In germline, CDR1 is MNHEY, CDR2 SVGAGI. The CDR3, as DNA: TGTGCCAGCAAGCGGGAACAGACAAAAGAGACCCAGTACTTC. Amino acid sequence: CASKREQTKETQYF.